Listed below are T cell receptor beta chains from one sample, sequenced in a study of blood T cell repertoires in COVID-19. Sequencing used immunoSEQ multiplex PCR; TCRdb keeps in-frame clones, though not all of them. The sample has just over 650,000 clones, 80% to 90% seen once. The sequenced sample was peripheral blood. All receptors come from a woman aged 18-35 years with acute or convalescent COVID-19. CDR3s include the opening cysteine and the closing phenylalanine or tryptophan. The size entry is marked missing in some rows and otherwise reads once, few, many or a size class.

size: .
J: TRBJ2-3
V: TRBV7-2
CDR3: CATGGTSTDTQYF

size: .
J: TRBJ1-5
V: TRBV29-1
CDR3: CSGGGSGQPQHF

size: .
J: TRBJ1-4
V: TRBV10-3
CDR3: CAISEGGRESEKLFF

size: .
J: TRBJ1-1
V: TRBV6-5
CDR3: CASSYRGISGTEAFF

size: .
J: TRBJ2-3
V: TRBV7-9
CDR3: CASSPGGGIAYTQYF

size: .
J: TRBJ1-1
V: TRBV30
CDR3: CAWGGAVRTEAFF

size: .
J: TRBJ2-1
V: TRBV7-7
CDR3: CASSSSGGAMEQFF

size: .
J: TRBJ1-5
V: TRBV6-5
CDR3: CASSYSSEQPQHF

size: .
J: TRBJ2-1
V: TRBV7-9
CDR3: CASSLEVTSEQFF

size: .
J: TRBJ1-2
V: TRBV4-3
CDR3: CASSQDELGGDYGYTF

size: .
J: TRBJ1-1
V: TRBV5-1
CDR3: CASSSPRQGEEAFF

size: few
J: TRBJ1-5
V: TRBV20-1
CDR3: CSASNGTGGHQPQHF

size: once
J: TRBJ1-1
V: TRBV9
CDR3: CASSVGQGGWLNTEAFF

size: .
J: TRBJ2-2
V: TRBV2
CDR3: CASSDVISTGELFF

size: once
J: TRBJ2-6
V: TRBV29-1
CDR3: CSVSPDRGYGGNVLTF

size: .
J: TRBJ2-2
V: TRBV20-1
CDR3: CSASLTNRGTGELFF

size: .
J: TRBJ1-3
V: TRBV2
CDR3: CASSVSGNTIYF

size: .
J: TRBJ2-3
V: TRBV28
CDR3: CASTLTSGGTDTQYF

size: .
J: TRBJ1-1
V: TRBV29-1
CDR3: CSVPGVSGTEGTEAFF

size: .
J: TRBJ1-2
V: TRBV9
CDR3: CASSAIPGQLNYGYTF

size: once
J: TRBJ2-3
V: TRBV27
CDR3: CASGRTALPDTQYF

size: .
J: TRBJ1-2
V: TRBV5-1
CDR3: CASSLWGGPDYGYTF

size: .
J: TRBJ2-6
V: TRBV7-6
CDR3: CASSSPSAPAGANVLTF

size: .
J: TRBJ1-2
V: TRBV7-8
CDR3: CASSSLDRSNYGYTF

size: .
J: TRBJ1-1
V: TRBV11-3
CDR3: CASSRDRGEYTEAFF

size: .
J: TRBJ1-1
V: TRBV11-1
CDR3: CASSFLRGSYTEAFF

size: .
J: TRBJ2-7
V: TRBV9
CDR3: CASSAGLAHEQYF

size: once
J: TRBJ1-2
V: TRBV18
CDR3: CASSPSTGGSYGYTF

size: .
J: TRBJ1-2
V: TRBV6-5
CDR3: CASSSTVERVYGYTF

size: .
J: TRBJ1-1
V: TRBV19
CDR3: CASRVGGYRDTEAFF

size: .
J: TRBJ2-7
V: TRBV6-5
CDR3: CASSSRYEQYF

size: .
J: TRBJ2-2
V: TRBV6-5
CDR3: CASSYSGGFTGELFF

size: .
J: TRBJ2-1
V: TRBV9
CDR3: CASSVPLRLVDNEQFF